The source of this T cell receptor beta chain is a study of shared clonotypes between healthy human individuals. Study-level information: Three plates each covered CD4 naive and memory; CD8 naive two, CD8 memory one.

Overall study results and limits: Roughly 5% was the fraction of naive CD4 clonotypes found shared across a few donors.

The CDR3 consists of 14 residues. Trimming left V 6 bases short and J 6 bases short, with 18 bases between. Germline assignment: CDR1 KGHSH and CDR2 LQKENI. On this clone: Its antigen is currently unknown.

In the study's own analysis: Because ImmunoSEQ provided only junction sequences with no quality scores, the filtering differed. Libraries were prepared by immunoSEQ multiplex PCR; TCRdb keeps only in-frame clonotypes and omits some of them. The DNA gave D and trimming, while V, J and clone size come from that table. The top ten hold around 0.38% of the sample, which has fewer than 1.8 million clones, around 98.5% seen once. The study enrolled healthy HIV-negative adults without recent acute infections or vaccinations as donors. Sequencing was performed on naive CD4+ T cells sorted from blood. Specified subset: CD45RA+ positively selected. The TCR sequence derives from a man under 40 in good health. The chain has TRBV18 and TRBJ2-7, with D perhaps matching TRBD1 (7 bases). The CDR3 here is CASSLTGVGGEQYF. The CDR3 nucleotides are TGTGCCAGCTCGCTTACAGGGGTGGGAGGCGAGCAGTACTTC.